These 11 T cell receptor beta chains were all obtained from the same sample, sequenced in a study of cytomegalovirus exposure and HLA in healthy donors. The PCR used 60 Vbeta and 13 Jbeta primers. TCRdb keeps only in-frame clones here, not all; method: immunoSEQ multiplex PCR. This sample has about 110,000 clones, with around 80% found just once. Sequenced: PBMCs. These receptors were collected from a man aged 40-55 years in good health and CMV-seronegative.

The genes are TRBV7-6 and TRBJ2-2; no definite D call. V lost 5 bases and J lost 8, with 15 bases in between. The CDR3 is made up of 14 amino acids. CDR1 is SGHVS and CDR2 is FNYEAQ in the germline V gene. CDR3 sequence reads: CASSPGSLEGELFF. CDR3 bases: TGTGCCAGCAGCCCCGGGTCCTTGGAGGGGGAGCTGTTTTTT.

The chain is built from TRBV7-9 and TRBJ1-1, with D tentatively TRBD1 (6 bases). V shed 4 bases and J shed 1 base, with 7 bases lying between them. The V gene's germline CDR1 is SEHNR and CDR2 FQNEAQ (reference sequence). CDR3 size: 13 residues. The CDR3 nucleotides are TGTGCCAGCAGCTCCAGGGGGAACACTGAAGCTTTCTTT. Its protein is CASSSRGNTEAFF.

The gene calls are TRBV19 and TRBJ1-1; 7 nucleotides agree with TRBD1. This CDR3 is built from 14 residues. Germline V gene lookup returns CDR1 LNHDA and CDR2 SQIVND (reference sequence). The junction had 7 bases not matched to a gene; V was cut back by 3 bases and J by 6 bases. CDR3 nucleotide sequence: TGTGCCAGTAGTATCAGGGGGACGTACGCTGAAGCTTTCTTT. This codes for CASSIRGTYAEAFF.

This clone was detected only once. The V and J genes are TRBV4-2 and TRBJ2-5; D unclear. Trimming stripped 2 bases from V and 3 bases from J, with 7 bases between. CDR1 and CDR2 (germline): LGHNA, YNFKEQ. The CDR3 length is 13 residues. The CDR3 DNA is TGTGCCAGCAGCCAAAATAGAGAAGAGACCCAGTACTTC. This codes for CASSQNREETQYF.

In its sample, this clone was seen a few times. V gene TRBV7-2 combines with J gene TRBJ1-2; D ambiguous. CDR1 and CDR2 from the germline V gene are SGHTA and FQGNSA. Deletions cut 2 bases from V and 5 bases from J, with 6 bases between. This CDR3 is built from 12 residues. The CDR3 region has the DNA TGTGCCAGCAGCTTAAACATTTATGGCTACACCTTC. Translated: CASSLNIYGYTF.

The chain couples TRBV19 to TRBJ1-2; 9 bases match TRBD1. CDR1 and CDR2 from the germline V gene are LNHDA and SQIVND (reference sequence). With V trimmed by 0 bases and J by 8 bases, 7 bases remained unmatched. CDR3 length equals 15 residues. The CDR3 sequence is CASSIDRDRVDGYTF. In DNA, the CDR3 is TGTGCCAGTAGTATAGATCGGGACAGGGTAGACGGCTACACCTTC.

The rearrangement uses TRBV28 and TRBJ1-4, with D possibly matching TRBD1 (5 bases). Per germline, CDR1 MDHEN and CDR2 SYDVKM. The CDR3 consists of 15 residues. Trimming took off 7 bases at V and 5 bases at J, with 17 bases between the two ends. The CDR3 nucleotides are TGTGCCAGCACTCCTTCGACAGACCGAAATGAAAAACTGTTTTTT. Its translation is CASTPSTDRNEKLFF.

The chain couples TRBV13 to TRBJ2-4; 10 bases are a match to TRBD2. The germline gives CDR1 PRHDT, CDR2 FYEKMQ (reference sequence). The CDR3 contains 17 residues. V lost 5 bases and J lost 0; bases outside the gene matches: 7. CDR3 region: CASSLLAGALAKNIQYF. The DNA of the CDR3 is TGTGCCAGCAGCCTGCTAGCGGGGGCCCTAGCCAAAAACATTCAGTACTTC. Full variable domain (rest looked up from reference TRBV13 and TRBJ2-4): AAGVIQSPRHLIKEKRETATLKCYPIPRHDTVYWYQQGPGQDPQFLISFYEKMQSDKGSIPDRFSAQQFSDYHSELNMSSLELGDSALYFCASSLLAGALAKNIQYFGAGTRLSVL.

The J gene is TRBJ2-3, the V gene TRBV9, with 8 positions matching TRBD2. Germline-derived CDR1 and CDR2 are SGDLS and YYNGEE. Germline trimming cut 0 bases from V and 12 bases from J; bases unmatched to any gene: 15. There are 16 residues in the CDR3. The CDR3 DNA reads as TGTGCCAGCAGCGTAGCTGGTAGCGGGGCCGGTGCCCCTCAGTATTTT. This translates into CASSVAGSGAGAPQYF.

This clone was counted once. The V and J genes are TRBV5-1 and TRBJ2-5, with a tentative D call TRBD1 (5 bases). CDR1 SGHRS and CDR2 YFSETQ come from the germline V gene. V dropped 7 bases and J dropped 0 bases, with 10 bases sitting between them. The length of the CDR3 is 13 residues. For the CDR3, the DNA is TGCGCCAGCGGAAAACAGGACCAAGAGACCCAGTACTTC. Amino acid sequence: CASGKQDQETQYF.

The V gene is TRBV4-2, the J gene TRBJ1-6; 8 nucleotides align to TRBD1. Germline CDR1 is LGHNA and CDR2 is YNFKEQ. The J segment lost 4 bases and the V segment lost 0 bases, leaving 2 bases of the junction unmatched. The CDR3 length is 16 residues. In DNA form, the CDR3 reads TGTGCCAGCAGCCAAGACCGACAGGGGTATAATTCACCCCTCCACTTT. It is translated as CASSQDRQGYNSPLHF.